Each of the 4 T cell receptor beta chains below was sequenced from the same sample in a study of blood T cells in healthy people across ages. Primers used in a second PCR of roughly 6 to 11 cycles were a sample-barcoded 5' primer and a J-beta primer mix. MiXCR, applied by TCRdb to the 5' RACE reads, yields one record per CDR3 protein. The sample has about 1.6 million distinct CDR3 sequences; about 32% are singletons. Input material: blood. These receptors were collected from a woman aged 25 to 39 in good health.

The chain uses TRBV9 and TRBJ2-1, with 9 bases that match TRBD2. CDR1 is SGDLS and CDR2 is YYNGEE in the germline V gene. With 4 bases clipped from V and 2 bases from J, the junction kept 4 bases outside the gene matches. The CDR3 is 15 residues long. The CDR3 DNA reads TGTGCCAGCAGCTTCGGACTAGCGCCCTACAATGAGCAGTTCTTC. Its protein product is CASSFGLAPYNEQFF. The variable domain in full, with the rest retrieved from reference TRBV9 and TRBJ2-1, is DSGVTQTPKHLITATGQRVTLRCSPRSGDLSVYWYQQSLDQGLQFLIQYYNGEERAKGNILERFSAQQFPDLHSELNLSSLELGDSALYFCASSFGLAPYNEQFFGPGTRLTVL.

For this clonotype: Sequence at one end of the junction differs from germline and may be a read error. The chain has TRBV5-1 and TRBJ2-3; maybe TRBD2 (5 bases). The length of the CDR3 is 15 residues. Germline CDR1 SGHRS, CDR2 YFSETQ. CDR3 amino acids: CASSFKGASTDTQCF. In DNA form, the CDR3 reads TGCGCCAGCAGCTTCAAGGGAGCTAGCACAGATACGCAGTGTTTT.

Concerning this clonotype itself: An end of the junction differs from the germline gene, which may be a read error. This sequence joins TRBV20-1 and TRBJ2-3, with D hard to call. The germline V gene encodes CDR1 DFQATT and CDR2 SNEGSKA (reference sequence). The CDR3 contains 12 residues. The CDR3 spells CRARVLADTQYF. Written as DNA, the CDR3 is TGCAGGGCTAGAGTGCTGGCAGATACGCAGTATTTT.

Points on this clonotype: The junction departs from germline at one end; a sequencing error may be responsible. The rearrangement links TRBV29-1 to TRBJ1-1, with a possible D match to TRBD1 (6 bases). In germline, CDR1 is SQVTM, CDR2 ANQGSEA. The CDR3 covers 14 residues. DNA for the CDR3: TGCAGCGTCGAAGGAGGGGGGAGGAACACTGAAGCTTTCTTT. The encoded protein is CSVEGGGRNTEAFF.